Listed here are 15 T cell receptor beta chains from one sample, sequenced in a study of T cell repertoires and HLA-DP antigens. These TCRs are of unknown antigen specificity. The repertoire was sequenced with immunoSEQ multiplex PCR; TCRdb's copy has only in-frame clones and lacks some. The sample shows approximately 100,000 clones, more than 75% of them seen only once. What was sequenced was CD4+ T cells from PBMCs. Every receptor here comes from a man aged 45-65 years in good health and CMV-seronegative.

V and J are TRBV28 and TRBJ2-7; TRBD1 aligns across 8 bases. The germline CDR1 and CDR2 sequences are MDHEN and SYDVKM. The CDR3 extends over 12 amino acids. The DNA for the CDR3 is TGTGTCACCAGGGGGCCCCTCTACGAGCAGTACTTC. Amino acid sequence: CVTRGPLYEQYF.

V usage is TRBV7-8 and J usage is TRBJ1-1; 7 bases fit TRBD1. CDR3 length: 14 residues. The V gene's germline CDR1 is SGHVS and CDR2 FQNEAQ. Losses at the gene ends were 5 bases for V and 4 bases for J; bases not matched to a gene: 7. DNA for the CDR3: TGTGCCAGCAGCCCATCCGGGACAGCCACTGAAGCTTTCTTT. As protein: CASSPSGTATEAFF.

This chain connects TRBV5-4 to TRBJ2-5; D is unclear. The ends were cut back, 2 bases at V and 5 bases at J, with 4 bases in the middle. This CDR3 has 11 residues. Germline V gene sequence: CDR1 SGHNT, CDR2 YYREEE (reference sequence). CDR3 in amino acids: CASSFEETQYF. The CDR3 region has the DNA TGTGCCAGCAGCTTTGAGGAGACCCAGTACTTC.

The chain recombines TRBV19 with TRBJ2-7; TRBD1 might be the D (5 bases). The germline CDR1 and CDR2 sequences are LNHDA and SQIVND (reference sequence). The V end lost 1 base, the J end lost 1 base, and 11 bases lay between the germline ends. The length of the CDR3 is 15 residues. Here the CDR3 reads CASSIGGLGSYEQYF. The CDR3 nucleotides read TGTGCCAGTAGTATAGGGGGCCTGGGATCCTACGAGCAGTACTTC.

This chain uses TRBV18 with TRBJ2-7; 13 nucleotides line up with TRBD2. CDR3 length: 16 residues. The V and J ends lost 2 bases and 5 bases, in that order; junction bases with no gene match: 6. Per the germline V gene, CDR1 is KGHSH and CDR2 is LQKENI. DNA for the CDR3: TGTGCCAGCTCACCAACGGGACTAGCGGGAAGCGACGAGCAGTACTTC. This gives the protein CASSPTGLAGSDEQYF.

This clone has just one count. V usage is TRBV19 and J usage is TRBJ2-4; the match to TRBD2 covers 11 bases. Trimming took 5 bases from V and 6 from J; bases not matched to a gene: 3. The CDR3 loop spans 14 amino acids. CDR1 and CDR2 (germline): LNHDA, SQIVND (reference sequence). The CDR3 sequence: CASSPLAGGNIQYF. CDR3 DNA: TGTGCCAGTAGTCCTCTAGCGGGGGGAAACATTCAGTACTTC.

The V gene is TRBV29-1, the J gene TRBJ1-2; TRBD1 matches at 7 bases. The CDR3 consists of 11 residues. After removal of 7 bases from V and 8 bases from J, the junction contained 7 bases not matched to a gene. Germline lookup yields CDR1 SQVTM and CDR2 ANQGSEA. The CDR3, as DNA: TGCAGCGCCACAGGGGTAGGCGGCTACACCTTC. This sequence encodes CSATGVGGYTF.

The CDR3 region is CASSPTSSYEQYF. CDR3 DNA sequence: TGTGCCAGCAGCCCTACTAGCTCCTACGAGCAGTACTTC. V gene TRBV5-5 combines with J gene TRBJ2-7; D might be TRBD2 (5 bases). This CDR3 is built from 13 residues. V lost 4 bases and J 0 bases, leaving 8 bases between the germline ends. Germline V CDR1 and CDR2: SGHKS, YYEKEE (reference sequence).

This chain uses TRBV6-1 with TRBJ2-3, with D possibly matching TRBD1 (6 bases). V was pared by 1 base and J by 2 bases, with 10 bases between. Germline V gene data show CDR1 as MNHNS and CDR2 as SASEGT. The CDR3 runs to 15 residues. CDR3: CASSEGGHVTDTQYF. As DNA, the CDR3 is TGTGCCAGCAGTGAAGGGGGACATGTCACAGATACGCAGTATTTT.

J is TRBJ2-3 and V is TRBV13, with 7 bases that match TRBD2. This CDR3 contains 15 residues. The V segment lost 5 bases and the J segment 2 bases; nucleotides outside the gene matches: 7. CDR1 and CDR2 from the germline V gene are PRHDT and FYEKMQ (reference sequence). The CDR3 reads CASSPSAGSTDTQYF. The CDR3 nucleotides are TGTGCCAGCAGCCCCTCAGCGGGATCCACAGATACGCAGTATTTT.

V gene TRBV7-9 combines with J gene TRBJ1-3, with a tentative D call TRBD1 (5 bases). The CDR3 contains 15 residues. Germline V gene lookup returns CDR1 SEHNR and CDR2 FQNEAQ (reference sequence). V lost 4 bases to trimming and J lost 2 bases, with 12 bases between them. The CDR3 region is CASSSVGQAGNTIYF. For the CDR3, the DNA is TGTGCCAGCAGCTCGGTTGGACAAGCTGGAAACACCATATATTTT. The full variable domain, rest sourced from reference TRBV7-9 and TRBJ1-3, is DTGVSQNPRHKITKRGQNVTFRCDPISEHNRLYWYRQTLGQGPEFLTYFQNEAQLEKSRLLSDRFSAERPKGSFSTLEIQRTEQGDSAMYLCASSSVGQAGNTIYFGEGSWLTVV.

The chain carries TRBV5-1 and TRBJ2-5; 8 bases line up with TRBD1. Trimming took 0 bases from V and 2 from J; bases not matched to a gene: 9. The germline V gene has CDR1 SGHRS and CDR2 YFSETQ. This CDR3 has 17 amino acids. CDR3 nucleotide sequence: TGCGCCAGCAGCTTGGCCCGCCGGGACAGGTTACAAGAGACCCAGTACTTC. Its translation: CASSLARRDRLQETQYF. The full variable domain, rest sourced from reference TRBV5-1 and TRBJ2-5, is KAGVTQTPRYLIKTRGQQVTLSCSPISGHRSVSWYQQTPGQGLQFLFEYFSETQRNKGNFPGRFSGRQFSNSRSEMNVSTLELGDSALYLCASSLARRDRLQETQYFGPGTRLLVL.

The rearrangement links TRBV21-1 to TRBJ1-1; TRBD1, as called in the table, went unchecked against the DNA. TRBV21-1 is a pseudogene. The CDR3 consists of 14 residues. CDR3 residues: CASREVNRGTEAFF. CDR3 in DNA: TGTGCCAGCAGAGAAGTTAACAGGGGCACTGAAGCTTTCTTT.

This clone was observed a handful of times. Within the sample, other DNA sequences also encode this same CDR3. The chain's CDR3 is CASKGRYEQYF. Written as DNA, the CDR3 is TGTGCCAGCAAAGGCCGATACGAGCAGTACTTC. V gene TRBV28 combines with J gene TRBJ2-7; D is undetermined. V was pared by 7 bases and J by 4 bases, with 8 bases between. The germline gives CDR1 MDHEN, CDR2 SYDVKM. The CDR3 consists of 11 residues.

This clone was seen a single time. The rearrangement links TRBV7-9 to TRBJ1-2, with 7 bases that match TRBD1. Per the germline V gene, CDR1 is SEHNR and CDR2 is FQNEAQ (reference sequence). V shed 1 base and J 7 bases; nucleotides not matched to a gene: 9. The CDR3 contains 15 residues. Written as DNA, the CDR3 is TGTGCCAGCAGCTTAGGCGACAGGGTAATTGGTGGCTACACCTTC. The encoded protein is CASSLGDRVIGGYTF.